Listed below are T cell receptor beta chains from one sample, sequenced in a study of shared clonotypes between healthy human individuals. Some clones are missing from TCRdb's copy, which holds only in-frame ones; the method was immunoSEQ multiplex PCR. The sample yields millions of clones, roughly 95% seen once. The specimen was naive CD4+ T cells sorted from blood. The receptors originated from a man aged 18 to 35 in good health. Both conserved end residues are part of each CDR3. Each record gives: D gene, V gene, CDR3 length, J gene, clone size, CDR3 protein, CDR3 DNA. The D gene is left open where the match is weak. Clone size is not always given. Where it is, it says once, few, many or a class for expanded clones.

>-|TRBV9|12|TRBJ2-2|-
CASSVYPGELFF
TGTGCCAGCAGCGTATATCCCGGGGAGCTGTTTTTT
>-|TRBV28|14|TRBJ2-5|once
CASSLGQGRETQYF
TGTGCCAGCAGTTTAGGGCAGGGAAGAGAGACCCAGTACTTC
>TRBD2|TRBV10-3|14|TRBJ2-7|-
CAVGTSGSIYEQYF
TGTGCCGTCGGGACTAGCGGGAGTATCTACGAGCAGTACTTC
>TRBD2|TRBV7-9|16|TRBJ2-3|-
CASSYRTSGGRDTQYF
TGTGCCAGCAGCTACCGGACTAGCGGGGGGAGGGATACGCAGTATTTT
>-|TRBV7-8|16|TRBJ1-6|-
CASSQGKGVLDSPLHF
TGTGCCAGCAGCCAAGGGAAGGGGGTTTTAGATTCACCCCTCCACTTT
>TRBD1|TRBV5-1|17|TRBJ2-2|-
CASSLATTGAGTGELFF
TGCGCCAGCAGCTTGGCAACGACAGGGGCGGGTACCGGGGAGCTGTTTTTT
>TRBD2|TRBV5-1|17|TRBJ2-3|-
CASSTGGTSANTDTQYF
TGCGCCAGCAGCACCGGGGGGACTAGCGCTAACACAGATACGCAGTATTTT
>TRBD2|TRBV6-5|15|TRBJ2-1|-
CASTSAAGVANEQFF
TGTGCCAGCACCTCAGCGGCGGGGGTAGCCAATGAGCAGTTCTTC
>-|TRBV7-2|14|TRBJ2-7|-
CASSLRGQGYEQYF
TGTGCCAGCAGCTTGAGGGGACAAGGCTACGAGCAGTACTTC
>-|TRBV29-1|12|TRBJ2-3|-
CSVDPSTDTQYF
TGCAGCGTTGACCCAAGCACAGATACGCAGTATTTT
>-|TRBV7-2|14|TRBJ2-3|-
CASRARVGTDTQYF
TGTGCCAGCAGGGCCAGGGTAGGCACAGATACGCAGTATTTT
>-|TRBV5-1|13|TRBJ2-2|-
CATRTENTGELFF
TGCGCCACTAGGACGGAGAACACCGGGGAGCTGTTTTTT
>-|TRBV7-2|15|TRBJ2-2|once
CASRAGDLNTGELFF
TGTGCCAGCAGAGCGGGCGACCTGAACACCGGGGAGCTGTTTTTT
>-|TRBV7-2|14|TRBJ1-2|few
CASSLAAGDYGYTF
TGTGCCAGCAGCTTAGCCGCAGGGGACTATGGCTACACCTTC
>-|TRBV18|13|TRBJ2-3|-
CASSPPPDDTQYF
TGTGCCAGCTCACCACCTCCCGATGATACGCAGTATTTT